These 24 T cell receptor beta chains came from one sample sequenced in a study of T cell changes during pregnancy in multiple sclerosis. Sequenced by immunoSEQ multiplex PCR; TCRdb stores in-frame clones only, minus some. The sample includes under 45,000 clones, about 87% of them seen just once. This material consisted of CD4+ T cells from peripheral blood mononuclear cells, taken in the second trimester of pregnancy. The receptors here all came from a female donor with multiple sclerosis, enrolled in a pregnancy study.

CDR3 in amino acids: CASSSPGQGVGYTF. CDR3 bases: TGTGCCAGCAGTTCCCCGGGACAGGGTGTTGGCTACACCTTC. This sequence joins TRBV28 and TRBJ1-2; 9 nucleotides line up with TRBD1. The CDR3 totals 14 residues. After removal of 4 bases from V and 7 bases from J, the junction contained 7 bases not matched to a gene. The germline V gene encodes CDR1 MDHEN and CDR2 SYDVKM.

The V gene is TRBV5-4, the J gene TRBJ2-7, with 13 positions matching TRBD2. In germline, CDR1 is SGHNT, CDR2 YYREEE (reference sequence). The CDR3 totals 15 residues. The V and J ends lost 2 bases and 5 bases, in that order; junction bases with no gene match: 4. The CDR3 DNA sequence: TGTGCCAGCAGCTTAACTAGCGGGAGGGTGAACGAGCAGTACTTC. Amino acid sequence: CASSLTSGRVNEQYF.

The gene calls are TRBV27 and TRBJ1-2; 8 bases fit TRBD1. V was clipped by 5 bases and J by 4 bases; unmatched bases: 12. This CDR3 spans 16 amino acids. The germline V gene has CDR1 MNHEY and CDR2 SMNVEV (reference sequence). In DNA, the CDR3 is TGTGCCAGCAGTCGAACCGACAGGGGCTTGTTCTATGGCTACACCTTC. Residues: CASSRTDRGLFYGYTF.

The chain employs TRBV28 and TRBJ2-3; D remains ambiguous. CDR1 and CDR2 (germline): MDHEN, SYDVKM. The CDR3 is made up of 15 amino acids. Between the trimmed V and J ends, which lost 5 bases and 0 bases, there was a span of 12 bases. The CDR3 reads CASSHDSLSTDTQYF. The CDR3 coding sequence is TGTGCCAGCAGTCACGACTCACTCAGCACAGATACGCAGTATTTT.

J is TRBJ1-3 and V is TRBV4-1; the D is unclear. The CDR3 has 17 amino acids. Trimming pared 5 bases from V and 2 bases from J, leaving 19 bases between. CDR1 MGHRA and CDR2 YSYEKL come from the germline V gene. The CDR3 sequence is CASSDKPTLDAGNTIYF. The CDR3 DNA sequence: TGCGCCAGCAGCGACAAACCGACACTCGACGCTGGAAACACCATATATTTT.

CDR3 sequence reads: CASRRTGVYEQYF. CDR3 nucleotide sequence: TGTGCCAGCAGAAGGACAGGAGTTTACGAGCAGTACTTC. The chain joins TRBV28 to TRBJ2-7; 7 bases agree with TRBD1. The CDR3 is 13 residues long. Germline assignment: CDR1 MDHEN and CDR2 SYDVKM. With V trimmed by 6 bases and J by 4 bases, 6 bases remained unmatched.

J is TRBJ2-1 and V is TRBV13, with a weak D call TRBD2 (6 bases). This CDR3 contains 16 residues. Trimming took 5 bases from V and 0 from J, leaving 14 bases between them. The V gene's germline CDR1 is PRHDT and CDR2 FYEKMQ (reference sequence). CDR3 in amino acids: CASSPAGFGSYNEQFF. Here the CDR3 DNA reads TGTGCCAGCAGCCCGGCGGGGTTCGGCTCCTACAATGAGCAGTTCTTC.

This chain uses TRBV5-1 with TRBJ2-2, with TRBD1 matching over 10 bases. The V segment lost 4 bases and the J segment 4 bases; nucleotides outside the gene matches: 4. The CDR3 sequence is 15 residues long. The germline V gene has CDR1 SGHRS and CDR2 YFSETQ. CDR3 bases: TGCGCCAGCAGCCAGACAGGGGGCGCCACCGGGGAGCTGTTTTTT. This encodes CASSQTGGATGELFF.

The rearrangement uses TRBV28 and TRBJ2-7; a possible D gene is TRBD1 (6 bases). CDR3 length: 12 amino acids. The V end was cut by 5 bases, the J end by 7 bases, with 12 bases between. The germline V gene encodes CDR1 MDHEN and CDR2 SYDVKM. CDR3 bases: TGTGCCAGCAGTCTACAGGGATGGGAGCAGTACTTC. It translates to CASSLQGWEQYF.

The CDR3 spells CASSLPKGLELAKNIQYF. The CDR3 DNA follows: TGTGCCAGCAGTCTCCCTAAGGGACTAGAATTGGCCAAAAACATTCAGTACTTC. The chain recombines TRBV28 with TRBJ2-4; the match to TRBD2 covers 8 bases. The CDR3 sequence is 18 residues long. Trimming cost V 5 bases and J 1 base; bases outside gene matches: 13. CDR1 is MDHEN and CDR2 is SYDVKM in the germline V gene.

This clone was counted a single time. The chain has TRBV11-2 and TRBJ2-7; D remains ambiguous. This CDR3 is built from 11 residues. Germline values: CDR1 SGHAT, CDR2 FQNNGV. V was trimmed by 5 bases and J by 4 bases, leaving 6 bases between them. CDR3 sequence reads: CASSPRYEQYF. CDR3 nucleotide sequence: TGTGCCAGCAGCCCCAGATACGAGCAGTACTTC.

The chain links TRBV7-2 to TRBJ2-1; 10 bases line up with TRBD2. Germline V gives CDR1 SGHTA, CDR2 FQGNSA. V lost 4 bases, J lost 0 bases, and 3 bases stayed unmatched. The CDR3 spans 16 residues. CDR3 nucleotide sequence: TGTGCCAGCAGCTCTAGCGGGGGAAGCTCCTACAATGAGCAGTTCTTC. This translates into CASSSSGGSSYNEQFF.

The gene calls are TRBV5-1 and TRBJ2-1, with D perhaps TRBD1 (6 bases). The CDR3 spans 14 residues. V lost 5 bases and J lost 4, with 13 bases in between. The V gene's germline CDR1 is SGHRS and CDR2 YFSETQ. DNA of the CDR3: TGCGCCAGCAGTTTAAACAGGGTTTACAATGAGCAGTTCTTC. Translating gives CASSLNRVYNEQFF.

V gene TRBV9 combines with J gene TRBJ2-7; 7 nucleotides align to TRBD2. Losses at the gene ends were 1 base for V and 2 bases for J; bases not matched to a gene: 9. The germline gives CDR1 SGDLS, CDR2 YYNGEE. The CDR3 totals 16 residues. The CDR3 region is CASSVRPGLKTYEQYF. CDR3 bases: TGTGCCAGCAGCGTAAGACCGGGACTAAAAACCTACGAGCAGTACTTC.

The chain carries TRBV28 and TRBJ1-1, with a weak D call TRBD1 (5 bases). The CDR3 is made up of 16 amino acids. The germline V and J ends were trimmed by 5 bases and 5 bases, with 21 bases remaining between them. Germline CDR1 is MDHEN and CDR2 is SYDVKM. This chain's CDR3 is CASSPTGGTVGTEAFF. The CDR3 nucleotides are TGTGCCAGCAGTCCAACTGGGGGGACGGTAGGAACTGAAGCTTTCTTT.

The chain links TRBV29-1 to TRBJ2-5; the match to TRBD2 covers 7 bases. The trim removed 5 bases at V and 1 base at J, leaving 7 bases unmatched. This CDR3 has 14 amino acids. CDR1 SQVTM and CDR2 ANQGSEA come from the germline V gene. The CDR3 is CSVSVAGPQETQYF. The CDR3 DNA sequence: TGCAGCGTTTCGGTAGCGGGCCCCCAAGAGACCCAGTACTTC.

V and J are TRBV4-2 and TRBJ2-3; tentatively, D is TRBD2 (6 bases). Per the germline V gene, CDR1 is LGHNA and CDR2 is YNFKEQ. Trimming cost V 7 bases and J 2 bases, with 13 bases left between them. CDR3 length: 14 amino acids. CDR3 bases: TGTGCCAGCAATTCGGAGGGGCTCACAGATACGCAGTATTTT. Its translation: CASNSEGLTDTQYF.

This chain uses TRBV28 with TRBJ2-1, with 10 bases identical to TRBD2. The CDR3 length is 15 residues. Unmatched junction bases numbered 5, after V lost 3 bases and J lost 6 bases. Germline V CDR1 and CDR2: MDHEN, SYDVKM. Written as DNA, the CDR3 is TGTGCCAGCAGTTTCAGCGGGAGGGCCTCCAATGAGCAGTTCTTC. This sequence encodes CASSFSGRASNEQFF.

This sequence joins TRBV4-2 and TRBJ2-3, with 16 bases fitting TRBD2. The CDR3 runs to 17 residues. CDR1 and CDR2 (germline): LGHNA, YNFKEQ. Trimming cost V 4 bases and J 6 bases; bases outside gene matches: 7. This CDR3 is CASSPGTSGRAADTQYF. DNA for the CDR3: TGTGCCAGCAGCCCGGGGACTAGCGGGAGGGCCGCGGATACGCAGTATTTT.

The rearrangement links TRBV28 to TRBJ1-1, with a weak D call TRBD1 (5 bases). Trimming cost V 7 bases and J 0 bases, with 12 bases left between them. The CDR3 has 14 residues. CDR1 MDHEN and CDR2 SYDVKM come from the germline V gene. The CDR3 DNA sequence: TGTGCCAGCACCCCAGGGCCACTGAACACTGAAGCTTTCTTT. Residues: CASTPGPLNTEAFF.

The rearrangement uses TRBV5-1 and TRBJ2-5; 13 bases match TRBD2. The CDR3 covers 17 residues. V shed 4 bases, J shed 0 bases, and the junction held 6 bases outside the gene matches. The germline CDR1 and CDR2 sequences are SGHRS and YFSETQ. CDR3 sequence (DNA): TGCGCCAGCAGCCCGGGACTAGCGGGGATGTACCAAGAGACCCAGTACTTC. Its protein is CASSPGLAGMYQETQYF.

Written as DNA, the CDR3 is TGTGCCAGCAGCTTAGATGCAGGAACCTACGAGCAGTACTTC. Residues: CASSLDAGTYEQYF. V is TRBV11-2 and J is TRBJ2-7; D ambiguous. Germline values: CDR1 SGHAT, CDR2 FQNNGV. V was cut by 0 bases and J by 2 bases, with 8 bases left in between. The CDR3 length is 14 residues.

This chain uses TRBV28 with TRBJ2-1; possibly TRBD1 for D (7 bases). This CDR3 is 14 amino acids long. Between the trimmed V and J ends, which lost 6 bases and 8 bases, there was a span of 17 bases. CDR1 and CDR2 (germline): MDHEN, SYDVKM. CDR3 DNA: TGTGCCAGCAGCCGACAGGGACTTAGGGATGAGCAGTTCTTC. It translates to CASSRQGLRDEQFF.

This chain links TRBV7-9 with TRBJ1-1, with D perhaps TRBD1 (5 bases). The CDR3 totals 15 residues. Germline assignment: CDR1 SEHNR and CDR2 FQNEAQ (reference sequence). Trimming took 6 bases from V and 0 from J, leaving 14 bases between them. In DNA form, the CDR3 reads TGTGCCAGCAGTCCCACGGGGGGGTTGAACACTGAAGCTTTCTTT. Translated: CASSPTGGLNTEAFF.